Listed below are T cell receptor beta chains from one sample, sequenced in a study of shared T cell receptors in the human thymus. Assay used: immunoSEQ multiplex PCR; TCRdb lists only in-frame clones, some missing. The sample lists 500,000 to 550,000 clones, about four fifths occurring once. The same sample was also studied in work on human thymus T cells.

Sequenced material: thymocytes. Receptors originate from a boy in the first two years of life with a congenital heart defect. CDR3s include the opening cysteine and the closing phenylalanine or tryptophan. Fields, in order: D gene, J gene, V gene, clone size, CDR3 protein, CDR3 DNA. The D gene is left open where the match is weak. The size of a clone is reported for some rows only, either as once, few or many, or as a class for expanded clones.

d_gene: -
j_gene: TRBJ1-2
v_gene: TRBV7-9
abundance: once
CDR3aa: CASSLDRDYGYTF
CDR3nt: TGTGCCAGCAGCTTAGACAGGGACTATGGCTACACCTTC

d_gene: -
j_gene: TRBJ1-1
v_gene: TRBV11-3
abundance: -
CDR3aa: CASSLVPREGEAFF
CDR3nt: TGTGCCAGCAGCTTAGTTCCCAGGGAGGGTGAAGCTTTCTTT

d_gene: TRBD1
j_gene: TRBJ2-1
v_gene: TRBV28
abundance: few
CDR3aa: CASSSRTRQGAKEQFF
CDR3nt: TGTGCCAGCAGTTCCCGAACTAGACAGGGGGCGAAAGAGCAGTTCTTC

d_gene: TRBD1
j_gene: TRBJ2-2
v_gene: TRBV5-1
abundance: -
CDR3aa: CASSLRDSTGELFF
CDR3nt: TGCGCCAGCAGCTTGAGGGACAGCACCGGGGAGCTGTTTTTT

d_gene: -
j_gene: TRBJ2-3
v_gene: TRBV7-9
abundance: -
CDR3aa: CASSGLGTSTDTQYF
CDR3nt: TGTGCCAGCAGCGGCCTGGGGACTAGCACAGATACGCAGTATTTT

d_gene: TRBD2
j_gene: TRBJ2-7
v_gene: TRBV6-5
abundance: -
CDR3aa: CASSYQRETPYEQYF
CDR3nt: TGTGCCAGCAGTTACCAGCGGGAGACCCCCTACGAGCAGTACTTC

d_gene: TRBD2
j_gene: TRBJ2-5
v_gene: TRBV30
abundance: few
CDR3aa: CAWSVHAGAGGPRETQYF
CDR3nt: TGTGCCTGGAGTGTACACGCTGGGGCGGGAGGACCGAGAGAGACCCAGTACTTC

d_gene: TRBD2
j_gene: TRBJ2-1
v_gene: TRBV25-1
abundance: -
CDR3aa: CASSVATSGRLNYNEQFF
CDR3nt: TGTGCCAGCAGTGTGGCGACTAGCGGGAGGCTTAATTACAATGAGCAGTTCTTC

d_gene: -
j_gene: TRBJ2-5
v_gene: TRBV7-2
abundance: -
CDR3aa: CASSFRGSAGETQYF
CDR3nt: TGTGCCAGCAGCTTCCGGGGTAGCGCAGGAGAGACCCAGTACTTC

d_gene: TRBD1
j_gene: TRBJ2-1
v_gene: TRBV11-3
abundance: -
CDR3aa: CASSLATGGSNEQFF
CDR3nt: TGTGCCAGCAGCTTAGCTACAGGGGGATCCAATGAGCAGTTCTTC

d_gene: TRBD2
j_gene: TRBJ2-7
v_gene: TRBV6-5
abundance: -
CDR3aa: CASSYGTNIEEQYF
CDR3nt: TGTGCCAGCAGTTACGGGACTAACATTGAGGAGCAGTACTTC

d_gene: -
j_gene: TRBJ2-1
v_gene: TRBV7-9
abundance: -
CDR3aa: CASSPDSNEQFF
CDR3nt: TGTGCCAGCAGCCCCGACAGCAATGAGCAGTTCTTC

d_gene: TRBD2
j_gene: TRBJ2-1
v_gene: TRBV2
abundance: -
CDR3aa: CASSEAPVRTGLAGRNEQFF
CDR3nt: TGTGCCAGCAGTGAAGCCCCCGTTCGTACGGGGCTAGCGGGAAGAAATGAGCAGTTCTTC

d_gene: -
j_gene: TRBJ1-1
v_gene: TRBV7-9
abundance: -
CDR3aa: CASSSARARGGTEAFF
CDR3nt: TGTGCCAGCAGCTCAGCTAGGGCTCGGGGAGGAACTGAAGCTTTCTTT

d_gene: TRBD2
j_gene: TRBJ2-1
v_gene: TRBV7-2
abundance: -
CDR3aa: CASSSTSGRAHNEQFF
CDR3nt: TGTGCCAGCAGCTCAACTAGCGGGAGGGCCCACAATGAGCAGTTCTTC

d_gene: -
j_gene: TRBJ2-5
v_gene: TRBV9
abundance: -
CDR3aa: CASSPHFGQGGQETQYF
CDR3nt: TGTGCCAGCAGCCCTCACTTTGGGCAAGGGGGCCAAGAGACCCAGTACTTC

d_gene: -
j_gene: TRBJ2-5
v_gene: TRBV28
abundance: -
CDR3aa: CASSLSSYQETQYF
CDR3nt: TGTGCCAGCAGTCTTTCCAGTTACCAAGAGACCCAGTACTTC

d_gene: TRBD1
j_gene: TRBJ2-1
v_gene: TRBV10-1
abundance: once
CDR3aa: CASSEGTGFIHEQFF
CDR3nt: TGCGCCAGCAGTGAAGGGACAGGGTTTATCCATGAGCAGTTCTTC

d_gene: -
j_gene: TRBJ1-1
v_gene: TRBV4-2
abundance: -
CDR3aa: CASSLRGGESSAEAFF
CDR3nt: TGTGCCAGCAGCCTAAGAGGGGGAGAATCCAGCGCTGAAGCTTTCTTT

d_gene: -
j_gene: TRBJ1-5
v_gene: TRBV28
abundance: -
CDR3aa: CASSPQQGLNQPQHF
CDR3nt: TGTGCCAGCAGCCCCCAACAGGGATTAAATCAGCCCCAGCATTTT

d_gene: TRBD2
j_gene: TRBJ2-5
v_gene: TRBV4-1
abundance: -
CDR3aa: CASSQPGLAGKTQYF
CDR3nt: TGCGCCAGCAGCCAACCGGGACTAGCTGGAAAGACCCAGTACTTC

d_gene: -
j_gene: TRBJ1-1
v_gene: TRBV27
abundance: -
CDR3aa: CASSLGVTDEGTEAFF
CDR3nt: TGTGCCAGCAGTTTAGGCGTCACGGACGAGGGCACTGAAGCTTTCTTT

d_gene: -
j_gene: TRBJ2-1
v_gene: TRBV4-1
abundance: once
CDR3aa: CASSPSSLALYNEQFF
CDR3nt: TGCGCCAGCAGCCCCTCAAGTCTAGCGCTATACAATGAGCAGTTCTTC

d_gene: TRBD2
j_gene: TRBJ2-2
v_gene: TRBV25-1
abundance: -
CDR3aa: CASSALAGAALTGELFF
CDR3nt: TGTGCCAGCAGTGCTTTAGCGGGAGCGGCATTAACCGGGGAGCTGTTTTTT

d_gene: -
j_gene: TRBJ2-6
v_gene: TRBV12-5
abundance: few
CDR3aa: CASGLVLRGALTGANVLTF
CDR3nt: TGTGCTAGTGGTTTGGTACTCCGGGGGGCGCTCACTGGGGCCAACGTCCTGACTTTC

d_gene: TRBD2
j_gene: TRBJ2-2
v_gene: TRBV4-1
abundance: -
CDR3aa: CASSHQREGAGELFF
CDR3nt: TGCGCCAGCAGCCATCAGCGGGAGGGGGCCGGGGAGCTGTTTTTT

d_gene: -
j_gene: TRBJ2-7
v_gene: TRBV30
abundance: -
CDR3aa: CAWSGRDTYLPRLADSYEQYF
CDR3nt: TGTGCCTGGAGTGGCCGGGACACCTACCTCCCTAGACTAGCCGACTCCTACGAGCAGTACTTC

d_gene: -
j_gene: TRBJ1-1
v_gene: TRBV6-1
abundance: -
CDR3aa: CASSRRGDTEAFF
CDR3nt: TGTGCCAGCAGTCGCAGGGGTGACACTGAAGCTTTCTTT

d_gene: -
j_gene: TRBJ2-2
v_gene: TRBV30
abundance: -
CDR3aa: CAWSVKAGQGWTGELFF
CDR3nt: TGTGCCTGGAGTGTTAAGGCCGGGCAGGGATGGACCGGGGAGCTGTTTTTT

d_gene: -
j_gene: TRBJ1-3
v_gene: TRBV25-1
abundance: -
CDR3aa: CASRGGRRNTIYF
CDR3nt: TGTGCCAGCAGAGGAGGAAGGAGAAACACCATATATTTT

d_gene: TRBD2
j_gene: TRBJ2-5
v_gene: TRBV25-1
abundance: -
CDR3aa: CASSSPAGLAGVGETQYF
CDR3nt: TGTGCCAGCAGTTCTCCGGCGGGACTAGCGGGAGTTGGGGAGACCCAGTACTTC

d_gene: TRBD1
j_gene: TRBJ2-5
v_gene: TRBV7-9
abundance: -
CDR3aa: CASSTMTGGRETQYF
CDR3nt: TGTGCCAGCAGCACGATGACAGGGGGGCGAGAGACCCAGTACTTC

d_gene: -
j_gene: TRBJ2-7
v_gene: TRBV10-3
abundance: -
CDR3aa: CAIRAEAEAYEQYF
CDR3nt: TGTGCCATCAGGGCGGAGGCGGAAGCCTACGAGCAGTACTTC

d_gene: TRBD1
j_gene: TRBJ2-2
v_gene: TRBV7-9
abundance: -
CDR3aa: CASSRDRGNTGELFF
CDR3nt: TGTGCCAGCAGCAGAGACAGGGGGAACACCGGGGAGCTGTTTTTT

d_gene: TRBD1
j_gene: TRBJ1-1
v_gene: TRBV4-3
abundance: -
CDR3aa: CASSQDRGTGGMNTEAFF
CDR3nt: TGCGCCAGCAGCCAAGATAGGGGGACAGGGGGTATGAACACTGAAGCTTTCTTT

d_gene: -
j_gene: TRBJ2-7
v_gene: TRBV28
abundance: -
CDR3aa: CASSLRWPFSLQGSYEQYF
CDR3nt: TGTGCCAGCAGCCTAAGGTGGCCCTTTTCGCTTCAGGGCTCCTACGAGCAGTACTTC

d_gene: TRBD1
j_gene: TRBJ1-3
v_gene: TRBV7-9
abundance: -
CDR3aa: CASSSAEGQRSGNTIYF
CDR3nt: TGTGCCAGCAGCAGCGCCGAGGGACAGCGCTCTGGAAACACCATATATTTT

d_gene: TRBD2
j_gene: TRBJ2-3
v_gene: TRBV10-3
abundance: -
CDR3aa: CAITAGGPTDTQYF
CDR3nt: TGTGCCATCACTGCGGGAGGCCCCACAGATACGCAGTATTTT

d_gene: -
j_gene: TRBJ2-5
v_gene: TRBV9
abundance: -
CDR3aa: CASSPDPGAQETQYF
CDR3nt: TGTGCCAGCAGCCCCGACCCAGGGGCGCAAGAGACCCAGTACTTC

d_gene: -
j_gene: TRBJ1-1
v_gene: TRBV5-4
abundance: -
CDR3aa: CASRSTQGRDTEAFF
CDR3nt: TGTGCCAGCAGATCGACCCAGGGGAGGGACACTGAAGCTTTCTTT

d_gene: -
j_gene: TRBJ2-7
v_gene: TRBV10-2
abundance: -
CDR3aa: CARVNPGLSYEQYF
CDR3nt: TGCGCCAGGGTTAATCCGGGACTCTCCTACGAGCAGTACTTC

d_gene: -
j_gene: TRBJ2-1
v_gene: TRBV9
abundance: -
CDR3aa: CASSVGGLDNEQFF
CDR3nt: TGTGCCAGCAGCGTAGGGGGCCTAGATAATGAGCAGTTCTTC

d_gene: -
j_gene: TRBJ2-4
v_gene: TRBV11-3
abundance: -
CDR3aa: CASRGRVRKNIQYF
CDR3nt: TGTGCCAGCAGGGGCAGGGTGCGGAAAAACATTCAGTACTTC

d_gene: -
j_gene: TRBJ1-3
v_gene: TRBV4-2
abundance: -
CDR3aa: CASSPVSRNSSGNTIYF
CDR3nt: TGTGCCAGCAGCCCGGTATCGCGGAACTCCTCTGGAAACACCATATATTTT

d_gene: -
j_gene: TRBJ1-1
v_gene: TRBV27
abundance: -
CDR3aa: CASSTGFGKGFF
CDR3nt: TGTGCCAGCAGTACCGGGTTCGGGAAGGGTTTCTTT

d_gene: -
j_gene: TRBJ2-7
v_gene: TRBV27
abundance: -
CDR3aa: CASRKASPSYEQYF
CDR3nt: TGTGCCAGCAGGAAAGCTTCCCCCTCCTACGAGCAGTACTTC

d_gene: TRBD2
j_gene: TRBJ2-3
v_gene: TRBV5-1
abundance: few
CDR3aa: CASSLVQDSSGRGSTDTQYF
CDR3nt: TGCGCCAGCAGCTTGGTCCAAGACTCTAGCGGGAGAGGAAGCACAGATACGCAGTATTTT

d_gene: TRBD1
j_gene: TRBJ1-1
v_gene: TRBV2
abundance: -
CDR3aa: CASSGRQGNTEAFF
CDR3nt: TGTGCCAGCAGTGGTCGACAGGGGAACACTGAAGCTTTCTTT

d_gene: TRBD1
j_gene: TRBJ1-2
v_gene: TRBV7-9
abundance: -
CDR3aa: CASSLVGQEDYGYTF
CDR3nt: TGTGCCAGCAGCTTAGTGGGACAGGAGGACTATGGCTACACCTTC

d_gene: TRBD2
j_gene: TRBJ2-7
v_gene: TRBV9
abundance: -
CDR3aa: CASSVALLAGGTEQYF
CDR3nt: TGTGCCAGCAGCGTAGCCCTACTAGCGGGAGGGACCGAGCAGTACTTC

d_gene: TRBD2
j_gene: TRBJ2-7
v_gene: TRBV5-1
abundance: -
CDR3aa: CASRGGLAYEQYF
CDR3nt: TGCGCCAGCAGGGGTGGACTAGCCTACGAGCAGTACTTC

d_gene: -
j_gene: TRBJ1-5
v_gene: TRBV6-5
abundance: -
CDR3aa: CASSRLGRENQPQHF
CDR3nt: TGTGCCAGCAGTCGTCTGGGGCGGGAGAATCAGCCCCAGCATTTT

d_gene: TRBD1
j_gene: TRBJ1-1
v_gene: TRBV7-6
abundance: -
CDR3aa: CASSAGTGNTEAFF
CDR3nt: TGTGCCAGCAGCGCTGGGACAGGGAACACTGAAGCTTTCTTT

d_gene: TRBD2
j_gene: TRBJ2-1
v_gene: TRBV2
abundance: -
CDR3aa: CASSHTSGSSYNEQFF
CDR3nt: TGTGCCAGCAGTCATACTAGCGGGAGCTCCTACAATGAGCAGTTCTTC

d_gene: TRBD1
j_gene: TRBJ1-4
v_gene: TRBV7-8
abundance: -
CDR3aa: CASSPDRGGDEKLFF
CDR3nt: TGTGCCAGCAGCCCAGACAGGGGCGGAGATGAAAAACTGTTTTTT

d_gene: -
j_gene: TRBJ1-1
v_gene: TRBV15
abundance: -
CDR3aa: CATSRVRPLNTEAFF
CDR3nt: TGTGCCACCAGCAGAGTGCGGCCTCTGAACACTGAAGCTTTCTTT

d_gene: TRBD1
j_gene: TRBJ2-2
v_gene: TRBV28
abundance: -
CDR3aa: CASGEDRGTNTGELFF
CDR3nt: TGTGCCAGCGGGGAAGACAGGGGCACGAACACCGGGGAGCTGTTTTTT

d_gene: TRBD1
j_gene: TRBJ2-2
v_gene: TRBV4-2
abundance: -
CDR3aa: CASSHGTENTGELFF
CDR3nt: TGTGCCAGCAGCCACGGGACAGAGAACACCGGGGAGCTGTTTTTT

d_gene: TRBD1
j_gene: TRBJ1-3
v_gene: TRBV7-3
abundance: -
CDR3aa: CASSPGQGRNTIYF
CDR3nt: TGTGCCAGCAGCCCCGGACAGGGACGAAACACCATATATTTT